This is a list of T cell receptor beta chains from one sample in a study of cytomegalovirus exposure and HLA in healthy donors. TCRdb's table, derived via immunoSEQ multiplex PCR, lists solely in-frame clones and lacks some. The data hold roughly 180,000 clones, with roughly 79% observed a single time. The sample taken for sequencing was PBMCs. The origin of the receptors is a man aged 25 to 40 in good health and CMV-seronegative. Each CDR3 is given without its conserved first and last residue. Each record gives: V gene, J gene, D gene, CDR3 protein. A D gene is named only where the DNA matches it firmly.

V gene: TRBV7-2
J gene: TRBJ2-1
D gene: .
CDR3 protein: ASSFGGSYNEQF

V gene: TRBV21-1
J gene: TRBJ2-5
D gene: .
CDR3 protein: ASSKEGVEAGAPGETQY

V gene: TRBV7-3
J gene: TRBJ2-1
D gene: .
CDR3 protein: ASSLYPSYNEQF

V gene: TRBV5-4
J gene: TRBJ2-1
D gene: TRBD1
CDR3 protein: ASSPMYRTGNNEQF

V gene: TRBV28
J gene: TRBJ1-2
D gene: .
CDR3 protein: ASSKRTWAGVSGYT

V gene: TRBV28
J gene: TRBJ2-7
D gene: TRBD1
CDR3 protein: ASSWDRGYEQY

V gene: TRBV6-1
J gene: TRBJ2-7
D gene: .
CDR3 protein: ASSESRGYEQY

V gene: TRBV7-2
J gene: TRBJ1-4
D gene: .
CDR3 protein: ASSRMGGDEKLF

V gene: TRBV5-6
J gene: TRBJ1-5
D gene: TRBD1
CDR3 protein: ASSLDLDRTPQH

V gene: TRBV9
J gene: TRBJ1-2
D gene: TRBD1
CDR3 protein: ASSVGSRGDYGYT

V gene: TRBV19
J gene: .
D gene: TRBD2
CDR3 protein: ASSIFGTSGSYEQY

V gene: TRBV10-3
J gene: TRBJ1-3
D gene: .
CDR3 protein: AISEGRDYSGNTIY

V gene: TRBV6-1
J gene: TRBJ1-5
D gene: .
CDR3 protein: ASIAALNNQPQH

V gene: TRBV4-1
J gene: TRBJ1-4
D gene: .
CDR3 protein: ASSQVQQGDEKLF

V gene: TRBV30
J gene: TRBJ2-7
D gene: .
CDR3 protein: AWITDRRGSYEQY

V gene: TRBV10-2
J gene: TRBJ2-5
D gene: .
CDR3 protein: ASSAARETQY

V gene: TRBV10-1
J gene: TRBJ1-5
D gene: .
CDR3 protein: ASSESAGQPQH

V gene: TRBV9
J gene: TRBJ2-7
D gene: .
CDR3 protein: ASSSSYEQY

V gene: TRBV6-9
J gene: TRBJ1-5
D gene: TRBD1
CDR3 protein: ASSTHPGQGEIGVQPQH

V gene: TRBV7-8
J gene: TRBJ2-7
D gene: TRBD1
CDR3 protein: ASSRGDRGVYEQY

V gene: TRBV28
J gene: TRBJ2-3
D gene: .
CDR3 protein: ASSLGPIRGLSTDTQY

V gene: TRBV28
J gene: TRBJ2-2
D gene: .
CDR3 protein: ASSLIRVGTGELF

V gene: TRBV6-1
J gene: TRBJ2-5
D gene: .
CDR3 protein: ASSVPTSWEETQY

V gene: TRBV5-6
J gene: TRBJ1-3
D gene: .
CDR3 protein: ASSLYTSSGNTIY

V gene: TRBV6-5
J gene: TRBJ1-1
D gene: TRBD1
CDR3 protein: ASSIKQGANTEAF

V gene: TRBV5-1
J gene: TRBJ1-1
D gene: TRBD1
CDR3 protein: ASSLARDREAF

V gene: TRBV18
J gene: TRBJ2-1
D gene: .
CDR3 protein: ASSPSNTGYEQF

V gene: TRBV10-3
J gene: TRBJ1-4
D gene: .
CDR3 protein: AISESGGPETQEKLF

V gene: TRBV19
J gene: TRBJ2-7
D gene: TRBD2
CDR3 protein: ASRQASGTYEQY

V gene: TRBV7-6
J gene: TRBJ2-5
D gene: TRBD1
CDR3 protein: ASSLQGVGETQY

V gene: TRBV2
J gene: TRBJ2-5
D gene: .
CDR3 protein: ASTRDGETQY

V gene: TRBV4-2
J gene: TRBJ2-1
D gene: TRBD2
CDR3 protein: ASSQDRGVYNEQF

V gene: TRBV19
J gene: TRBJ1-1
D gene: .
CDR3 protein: ASIYTGVNTEAF

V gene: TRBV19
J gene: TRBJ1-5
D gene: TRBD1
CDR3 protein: ASSILEVGGGGNQPQH

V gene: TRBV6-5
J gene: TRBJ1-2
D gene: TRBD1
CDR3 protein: ASRTRQGVHYGYT

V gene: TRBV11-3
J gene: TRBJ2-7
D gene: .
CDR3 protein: ASSLEGEQY

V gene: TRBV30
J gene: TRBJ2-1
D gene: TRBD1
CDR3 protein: AWSLRDRDGEQF

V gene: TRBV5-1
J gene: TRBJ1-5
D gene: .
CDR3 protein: ASSLEGGFGQPQH

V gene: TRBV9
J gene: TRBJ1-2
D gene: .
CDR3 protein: ASGSAGIYGYT

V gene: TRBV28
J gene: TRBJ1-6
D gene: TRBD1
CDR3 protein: ASSTGDRGNSPLH

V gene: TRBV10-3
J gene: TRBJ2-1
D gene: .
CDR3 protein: AIRTDSYNEQF

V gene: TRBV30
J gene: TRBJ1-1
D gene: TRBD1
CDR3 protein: ASERTGPAF

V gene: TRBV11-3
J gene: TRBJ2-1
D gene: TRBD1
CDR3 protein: ASSLGTGWVQF

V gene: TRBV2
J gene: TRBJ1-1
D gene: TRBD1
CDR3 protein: ASSERGPEAF

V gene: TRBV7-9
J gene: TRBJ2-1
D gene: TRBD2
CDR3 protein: ASSPPGTIYNEQF

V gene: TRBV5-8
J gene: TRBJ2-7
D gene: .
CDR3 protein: ASSLLLRGAEQY

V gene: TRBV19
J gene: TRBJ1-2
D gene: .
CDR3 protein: ASTAPDRPYGYT

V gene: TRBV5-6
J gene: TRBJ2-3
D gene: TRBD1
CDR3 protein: ASSSRLRTGDSSTDTQY

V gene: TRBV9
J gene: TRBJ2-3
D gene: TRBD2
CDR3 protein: ASSARGKQAGGPGTDTQY

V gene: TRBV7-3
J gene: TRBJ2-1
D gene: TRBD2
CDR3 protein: ASGLAGSPGNEQF

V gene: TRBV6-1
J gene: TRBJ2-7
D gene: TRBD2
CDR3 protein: ASDPGLAGYYEQY

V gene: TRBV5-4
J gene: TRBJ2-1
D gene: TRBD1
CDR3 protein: ASSPGQDLNEQF

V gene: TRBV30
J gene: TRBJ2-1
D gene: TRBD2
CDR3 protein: ALERDRAGGRGYEQF